The 21 T cell receptor beta chains below were found in one sample sequenced in a study of blood T cell repertoires in COVID-19. The method was immunoSEQ multiplex PCR; TCRdb's version includes in-frame clones alone and lacks a portion of them. The sample consists of roughly 200,000 clones, 85% of them appearing once. Source material: PBMCs or T cells enriched from blood (not recorded which). All receptors come from a man aged 35 to 55 who had recovered from COVID-19.

This chain links TRBV2 with TRBJ2-7; 9 bases are a match to TRBD2. The CDR3 extends over 16 amino acids. The V and J ends lost 6 bases and 2 bases, in that order; junction bases with no gene match: 11. CDR1 and CDR2 from the germline V gene are SNHLY and FYNNEI. CDR3: CASRAGLASITYEQYF. CDR3 DNA: TGTGCCAGCAGGGCCGGACTAGCGTCGATAACCTACGAGCAGTACTTC.

This clone was observed a single time. This chain connects TRBV3-1 (or the pseudogene TRBV3-2) to TRBJ1-1; D is perhaps TRBD1 (5 bases). CDR1 and CDR2 (germline): LGHDT, YNNKEL (reference sequence). V was clipped by 3 bases and J by 5 bases, with 16 bases between them. This CDR3 contains 15 residues. This CDR3 is CASSHTGVQITEAFF. The CDR3 region has the DNA TGTGCCAGCAGCCACACAGGAGTCCAAATAACTGAAGCTTTCTTT.

The chain has TRBV19 and TRBJ2-3, with a possible D match to TRBD1 (5 bases). Trimming stripped 4 bases from V and 5 bases from J, with 10 bases between. This CDR3 contains 13 residues. Per germline, CDR1 LNHDA and CDR2 SQIVND (reference sequence). CDR3 sequence: CASSNQGLDTQYF. The CDR3 nucleotides are TGTGCCAGTAGTAACCAGGGATTAGATACGCAGTATTTT.

This clone occurred a few times. The chain combines TRBV9 with TRBJ2-3; TRBD2 matches at 7 bases. The length of the CDR3 is 15 residues. Losses at the gene ends were 3 bases for V and 0 bases for J; bases not matched to a gene: 4. Germline loops: CDR1 SGDLS, CDR2 YYNGEE. The CDR3 DNA is TGTGCCAGCAGCGCCCTGACTAGCAGCACAGATACGCAGTATTTT. This sequence encodes CASSALTSSTDTQYF.

This clone has only a few counts. The V call is TRBV11-2, the J call TRBJ2-7; D not certain. Germline V CDR1 and CDR2: SGHAT, FQNNGV. The CDR3 spans 11 residues. Trimming cost V 3 bases and J 6 bases, with 6 bases left between them. In DNA, the CDR3 is TGTGCCAGCAGCTTCAGTGCCGAGCAGTACTTC. As protein: CASSFSAEQYF.

The chain joins TRBV9 to TRBJ2-1; D is perhaps TRBD1 (6 bases). Germline V lookup: CDR1 SGDLS, CDR2 YYNGEE. The CDR3 consists of 14 residues. The V gene lost 3 bases and the J gene lost 6 bases, with 13 bases spanning the gap. This CDR3 is CASSALGQTNEQFF. For the CDR3, the DNA is TGTGCCAGCAGCGCACTTGGACAGACCAATGAGCAGTTCTTC.

The rearrangement uses TRBV12-3 or TRBV12-4 and TRBJ1-2; no reliable D call. V was cut by 4 bases and J by 8 bases, with 8 bases left in between. The CDR3 is 11 residues long. CDR3 nucleotides: TGTGCCAGCAGTTCAAGTGAGGGCTACACCTTC. This encodes CASSSSEGYTF.

The V gene is TRBV5-5, the J gene TRBJ1-5; 12 nucleotides line up with TRBD1. The CDR3 is made up of 17 amino acids. With 3 bases clipped from V and 2 bases from J, the junction kept 6 bases outside the gene matches. Germline V gives CDR1 SGHKS, CDR2 YYEKEE (reference sequence). The CDR3 DNA sequence: TGTGCCAGCAGCTCAGGGACAGGGGGCGTTGGCAATCAGCCCCAGCATTTT. The encoded protein is CASSSGTGGVGNQPQHF.

This chain joins TRBV7-2 and TRBJ1-2; 8 bases line up with TRBD1. Germline assignment: CDR1 SGHTA and CDR2 FQGNSA. The CDR3 has 14 amino acids. Trimming at V came to 3 bases and at J to 4 bases, leaving 4 bases not matched to a gene. CDR3 nucleotide sequence: TGTGCCAGCAGCTTTGGACAGGGAGGCTATGGCTACACCTTC. This codes for CASSFGQGGYGYTF.

The rearrangement joins TRBV27 to TRBJ1-5, with D maybe TRBD1 (5 bases). Trimming left V 5 bases short and J 9 bases short, with 17 bases between. Germline V gives CDR1 MNHEY, CDR2 SMNVEV (reference sequence). There are 14 residues in the CDR3. CDR3 sequence: CASSPGTSTTPQHF. The CDR3 DNA is TGTGCCAGCAGTCCCGGGACTTCGACCACGCCCCAGCATTTT.

The rearrangement links TRBV2 to TRBJ2-3, with D possibly TRBD2 on 5 matching bases. The CDR3 spans 12 residues. Trimming pared 8 bases from V and 5 bases from J, leaving 11 bases between. The germline CDR1 and CDR2 sequences are SNHLY and FYNNEI. The CDR3 protein is CASDSVEDTQYF. The DNA of the CDR3 is TGTGCCAGCGATAGCGTGGAAGATACGCAGTATTTT.

The rearrangement uses TRBV3-1 (or the pseudogene TRBV3-2) and TRBJ1-2; D gene unclear. The V end lost 0 bases, the J end lost 8 bases, and 13 bases lay between the germline ends. Germline V CDR1 and CDR2: LGHDT, YNNKEL (reference sequence). The CDR3 runs 14 residues. CDR3 in amino acids: CASSQDLAGRGYTF. As DNA, the CDR3 is TGTGCCAGCAGCCAAGATCTGGCAGGTAGAGGCTACACCTTC.

The chain employs TRBV6-2 or TRBV6-3 and TRBJ2-7; 8 nucleotides line up with TRBD1. The CDR3 has 14 residues. V shed 6 bases and J 1 base; nucleotides not matched to a gene: 5. CDR1 is MNHEY, CDR2 SVGEGT, per germline. Here the CDR3 reads CASSRWTGSYEQYF. As DNA, the CDR3 is TGTGCCAGCAGCCGATGGACAGGGTCCTACGAGCAGTACTTC.

CDR3 loop: CASSMDWQRLANYGYTF. The CDR3 DNA is TGTGCCAGCAGTATGGATTGGCAGCGACTAGCTAACTATGGCTACACCTTC. The genes are TRBV5-4 and TRBJ1-2, with D hard to call. Germline lookup yields CDR1 SGHNT and CDR2 YYREEE (reference sequence). V lost 5 bases, J lost 0 bases, and 20 bases lay in between. The CDR3 runs to 17 residues.

J is TRBJ1-5 and V is TRBV29-1; TRBD1 is a possible D gene (6 bases). The CDR3 has 13 amino acids. Trimming pared 4 bases from V and 2 bases from J, leaving 9 bases between. Germline V gene sequence: CDR1 SQVTM, CDR2 ANQGSEA. CDR3: CSVGGGGNQPQHF. The DNA of the CDR3 is TGCAGCGTTGGGGGGGGCGGCAATCAGCCCCAGCATTTT.

The chain couples TRBV19 to TRBJ1-1; D not certain. The V and J ends lost 3 bases and 2 bases respectively, with 7 bases between them. The CDR3 extends over 13 amino acids. Germline V gene sequence: CDR1 LNHDA, CDR2 SQIVND (reference sequence). The CDR3 reads CASSISRNTEAFF. CDR3 bases: TGTGCCAGTAGTATTTCGAGAAACACTGAAGCTTTCTTT.

V usage is TRBV5-5 and J usage is TRBJ2-7; 7 bases agree with TRBD2. The CDR3 extends over 15 amino acids. Trimming removed 5 bases from V and 3 bases from J; junction bases left unmatched: 11. Germline V lookup: CDR1 SGHKS, CDR2 YYEKEE (reference sequence). CDR3 sequence (DNA): TGTGCCAGCAGATGGAGCGGGGAAGGGAGCTACGAGCAGTACTTC. Protein: CASRWSGEGSYEQYF. The complete variable domain, with remaining parts taken from reference TRBV5-5 and TRBJ2-7, reads DAGVTQSPTHLIKTRGQQVTLRCSPISGHKSVSWYQQVLGQGPQFIFQYYEKEERGRGNFPDRFSARQFPNYSSELNVNALLLGDSALYLCASRWSGEGSYEQYFGPGTRLTVT.

This rearrangement joins TRBV27 to TRBJ2-1; 14 bases are a match to TRBD2. Losses at the gene ends were 2 bases for V and 8 bases for J; bases not matched to a gene: 5. The CDR3 has 16 amino acids. CDR1 is MNHEY and CDR2 is SMNVEV in the germline V gene (reference sequence). The CDR3 sequence: CASSLGTSGSRDEQFF. The CDR3, as DNA: TGTGCCAGCAGTTTAGGGACTAGCGGGAGTAGGGATGAGCAGTTCTTC.

The rearrangement joins TRBV4-1 to TRBJ1-5, with TRBD1 matching over 7 bases. CDR3 length equals 15 residues. V was clipped by 1 base and J by 3 bases; unmatched bases: 3. CDR1 and CDR2 (germline): MGHRA, YSYEKL. The DNA for the CDR3 is TGCGCCAGCAGCCAAGCGGACAGGAACAATCAGCCCCAGCATTTT. It specifies CASSQADRNNQPQHF.

The chain recombines TRBV28 with TRBJ1-2, with 7 bases matching TRBD1. This CDR3 has 13 amino acids. CDR1 is MDHEN and CDR2 is SYDVKM in the germline V gene. J was trimmed by 8 bases and V by 2 bases; bases with no gene match: 5. CDR3 amino acids: CASSLTTGTGYTF. The CDR3 DNA reads as TGTGCCAGCAGTTTAACGACAGGGACCGGCTACACCTTC.

This CDR3 is CASSLGREAFF. CDR3 DNA: TGTGCCAGCAGCTTAGGGCGTGAAGCTTTCTTT. This chain links TRBV13 with TRBJ1-1; D call uncertain. Germline V gene lookup returns CDR1 PRHDT and CDR2 FYEKMQ (reference sequence). The V end lost 0 bases, the J end lost 7 bases, and 3 bases lay between the germline ends. The length of the CDR3 is 11 residues.